Below, 9 T cell receptor beta chains from the same sample are listed, as sequenced in a study of blood T cell repertoires in COVID-19. Here immunoSEQ multiplex PCR was the method, and the copy in TCRdb shows in-frame clones only, minus some. In the table there are around 250,000 clones, approximately 86% of which are singletons. Sequencing was done on a sample of peripheral blood. These receptors originate from a woman aged 60-75 years who had recovered from COVID-19.

V usage is TRBV5-1 and J usage is TRBJ1-1; the D gene is possibly TRBD1 (6 bases). Germline V gene sequence: CDR1 SGHRS, CDR2 YFSETQ. Deletions cut 2 bases from V and 1 base from J, with 9 bases between. This CDR3 is built from 14 residues. The CDR3 DNA reads as TGCGCCAGCAGCTTTCTGACAGGGAACACTGAAGCTTTCTTT. Amino acid sequence: CASSFLTGNTEAFF.

This clone was seen just once. The chain links TRBV6-2 or TRBV6-3 to TRBJ1-2, with a possible D match to TRBD1 (6 bases). Trimming removed 6 bases at V and 7 bases at J, with 12 bases between. Germline V gene data show CDR1 as MNHEY and CDR2 as SVGEGT. The CDR3 extends over 12 amino acids. In nucleotides, the CDR3 is TGTGCCAGCAGCTCAACAGGGCCTGGCTACACCTTC. Translating gives CASSSTGPGYTF.

V is TRBV7-8 and J is TRBJ1-2; 7 bases are shared with TRBD1. The V and J ends lost 1 base and 7 bases, in that order; junction bases with no gene match: 6. There are 14 residues in the CDR3. CDR1 is SGHVS and CDR2 is FQNEAQ in the germline V gene. This CDR3 reads CASSLVPRDSGYTF. The CDR3 DNA reads as TGTGCCAGCAGCTTAGTACCAAGGGACAGTGGCTACACCTTC.

The chain couples TRBV29-1 to TRBJ1-2, with D possibly being TRBD1 (5 bases). Trimming took 7 bases from V and 7 from J, leaving 19 bases between them. The germline gives CDR1 SQVTM, CDR2 ANQGSEA. The CDR3 sequence is 13 residues long. CDR3 region: CSGTNLGGSGYTF. The DNA for the CDR3 is TGCAGCGGAACTAACCTGGGGGGGTCTGGCTACACCTTC.

The rearrangement links TRBV7-7 to TRBJ1-6, with 9 bases matching TRBD1. Germline CDR1 reads SSHAT; CDR2 reads FNYEAQ (reference sequence). The CDR3 covers 14 residues. The CDR3 here is CACLRDRANSPLHF. CDR3 nucleotides: TGTGCTTGTTTAAGGGACAGGGCTAATTCACCCCTCCACTTT.

The rearrangement uses TRBV7-2 and TRBJ1-6; the D gene is possibly TRBD1 (5 bases). Germline V lookup: CDR1 SGHTA, CDR2 FQGNSA. V was clipped by 2 bases and J by 9 bases, with 14 bases between them. The CDR3 extends over 15 amino acids. DNA of the CDR3: TGTGCCAGCAGCTTAATAGGGGCGGAGAGTTCACCCCTCCACTTT. Translated, it gives CASSLIGAESSPLHF.

The chain recombines TRBV7-9 with TRBJ2-3; 8 bases align to TRBD2. The germline gives CDR1 SEHNR, CDR2 FQNEAQ (reference sequence). Trimming cost V 6 bases and J 1 base; bases outside gene matches: 3. CDR3 length equals 14 residues. CDR3 protein: CASRRAGGTDTQYF. The CDR3 nucleotides read TGTGCCAGCAGGAGAGCGGGGGGCACAGATACGCAGTATTTT. Full variable domain (rest looked up from reference TRBV7-9 and TRBJ2-3): DTGVSQNPRHKITKRGQNVTFRCDPISEHNRLYWYRQTLGQGPEFLTYFQNEAQLEKSRLLSDRFSAERPKGSFSTLEIQRTEQGDSAMYLCASRRAGGTDTQYFGPGTRLTVL.

V is TRBV4-2 and J is TRBJ2-7, with D possibly TRBD2 on 6 matching bases. This CDR3 is built from 16 residues. The germline CDR1 and CDR2 sequences are LGHNA and YNFKEQ. Deletions cut 0 bases from V and 2 bases from J, with 14 bases between. Written as DNA, the CDR3 is TGTGCCAGCAGCCAAGATCGTTTCGGGGGTCCCTACGAGCAGTACTTC. It translates to CASSQDRFGGPYEQYF.

This clone was observed a single time. J is TRBJ1-3 and V is TRBV5-4, with D possibly TRBD1 on 5 matching bases. CDR1 and CDR2 (germline): SGHNT, YYREEE (reference sequence). V lost 4 bases to trimming and J lost 2 bases, with 16 bases between them. This CDR3 region has 16 residues. This chain's CDR3 is CASSATTGGPGNTIYF. The CDR3 bases are TGTGCCAGCAGCGCAACAACGGGGGGACCTGGAAACACCATATATTTT.